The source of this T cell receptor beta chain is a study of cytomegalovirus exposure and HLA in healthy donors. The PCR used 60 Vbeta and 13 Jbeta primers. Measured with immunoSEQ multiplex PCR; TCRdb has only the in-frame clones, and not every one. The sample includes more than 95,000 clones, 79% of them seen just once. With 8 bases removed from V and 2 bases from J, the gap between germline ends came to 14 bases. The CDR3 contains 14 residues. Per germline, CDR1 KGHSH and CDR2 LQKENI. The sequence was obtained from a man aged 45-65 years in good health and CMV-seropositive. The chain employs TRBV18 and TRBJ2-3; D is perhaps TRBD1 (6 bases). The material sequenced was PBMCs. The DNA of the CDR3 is TGTGCCAGCACCTTCGGACAGAACACAGATACGCAGTATTTT. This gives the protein CASTFGQNTDTQYF.